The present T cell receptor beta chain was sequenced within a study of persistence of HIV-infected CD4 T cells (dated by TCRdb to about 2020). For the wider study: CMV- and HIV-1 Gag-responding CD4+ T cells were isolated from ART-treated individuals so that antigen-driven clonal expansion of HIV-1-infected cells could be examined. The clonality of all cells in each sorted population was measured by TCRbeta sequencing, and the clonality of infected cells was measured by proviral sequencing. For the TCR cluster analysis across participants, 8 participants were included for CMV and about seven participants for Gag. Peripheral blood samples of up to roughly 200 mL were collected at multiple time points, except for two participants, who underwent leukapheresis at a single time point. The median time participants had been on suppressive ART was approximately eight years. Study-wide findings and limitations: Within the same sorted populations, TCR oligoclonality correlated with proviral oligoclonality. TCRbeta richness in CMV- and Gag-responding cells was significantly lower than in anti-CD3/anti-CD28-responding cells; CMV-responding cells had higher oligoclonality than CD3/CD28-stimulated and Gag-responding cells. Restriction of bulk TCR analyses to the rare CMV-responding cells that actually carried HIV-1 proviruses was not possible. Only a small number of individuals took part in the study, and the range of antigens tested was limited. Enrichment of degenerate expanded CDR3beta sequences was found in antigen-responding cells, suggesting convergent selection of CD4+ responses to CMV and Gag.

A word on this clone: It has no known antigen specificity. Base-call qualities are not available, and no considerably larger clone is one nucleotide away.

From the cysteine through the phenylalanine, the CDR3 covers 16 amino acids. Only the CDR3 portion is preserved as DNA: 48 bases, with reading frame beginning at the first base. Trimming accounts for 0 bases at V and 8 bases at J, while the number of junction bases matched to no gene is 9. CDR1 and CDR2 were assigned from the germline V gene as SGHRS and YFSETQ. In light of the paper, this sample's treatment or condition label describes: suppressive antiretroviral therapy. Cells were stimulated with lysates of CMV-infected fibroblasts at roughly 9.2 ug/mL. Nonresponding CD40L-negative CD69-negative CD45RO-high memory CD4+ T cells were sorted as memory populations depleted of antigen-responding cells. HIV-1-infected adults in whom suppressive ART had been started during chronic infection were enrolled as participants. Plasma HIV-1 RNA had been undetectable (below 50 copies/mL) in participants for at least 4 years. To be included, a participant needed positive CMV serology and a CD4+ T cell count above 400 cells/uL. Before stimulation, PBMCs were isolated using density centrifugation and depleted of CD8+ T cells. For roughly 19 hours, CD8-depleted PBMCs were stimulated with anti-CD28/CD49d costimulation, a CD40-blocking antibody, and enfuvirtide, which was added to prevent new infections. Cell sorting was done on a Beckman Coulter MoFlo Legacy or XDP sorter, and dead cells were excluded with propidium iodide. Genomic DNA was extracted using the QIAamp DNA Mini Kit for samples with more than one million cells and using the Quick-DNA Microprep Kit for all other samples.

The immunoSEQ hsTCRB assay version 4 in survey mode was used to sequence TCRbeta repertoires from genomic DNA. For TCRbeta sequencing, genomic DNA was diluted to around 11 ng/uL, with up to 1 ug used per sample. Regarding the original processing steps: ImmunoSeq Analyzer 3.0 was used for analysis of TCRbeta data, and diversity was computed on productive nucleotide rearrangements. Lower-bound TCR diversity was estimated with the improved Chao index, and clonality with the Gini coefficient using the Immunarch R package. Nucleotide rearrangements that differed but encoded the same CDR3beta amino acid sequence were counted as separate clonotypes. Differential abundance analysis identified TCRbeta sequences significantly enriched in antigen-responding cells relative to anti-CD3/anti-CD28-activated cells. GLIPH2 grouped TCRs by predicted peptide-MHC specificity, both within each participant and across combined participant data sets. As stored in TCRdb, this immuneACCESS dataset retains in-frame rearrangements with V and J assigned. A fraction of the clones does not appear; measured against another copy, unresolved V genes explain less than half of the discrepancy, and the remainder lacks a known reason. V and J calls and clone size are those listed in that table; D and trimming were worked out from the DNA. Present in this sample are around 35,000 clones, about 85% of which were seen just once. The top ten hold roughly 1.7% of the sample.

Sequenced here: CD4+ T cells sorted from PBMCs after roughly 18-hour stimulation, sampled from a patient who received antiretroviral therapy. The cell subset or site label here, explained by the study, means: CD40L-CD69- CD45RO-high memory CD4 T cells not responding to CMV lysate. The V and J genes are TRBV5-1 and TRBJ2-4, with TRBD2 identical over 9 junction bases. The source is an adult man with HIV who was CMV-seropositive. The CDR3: CASSLGTSARGDIQYF. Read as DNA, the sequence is TGCGCCAGCAGCTTGGGGACTAGCGCTAGGGGGGACATTCAGTACTTC.